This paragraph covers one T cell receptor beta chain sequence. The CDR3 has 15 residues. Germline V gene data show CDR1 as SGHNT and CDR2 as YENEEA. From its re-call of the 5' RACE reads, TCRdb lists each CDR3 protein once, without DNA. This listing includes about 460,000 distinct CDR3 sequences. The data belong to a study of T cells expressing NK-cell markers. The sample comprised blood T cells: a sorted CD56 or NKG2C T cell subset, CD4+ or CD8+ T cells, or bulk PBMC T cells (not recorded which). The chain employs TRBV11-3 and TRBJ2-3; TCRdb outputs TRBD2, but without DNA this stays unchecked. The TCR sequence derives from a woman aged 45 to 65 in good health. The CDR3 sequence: CASSGTSVRTDTQYF. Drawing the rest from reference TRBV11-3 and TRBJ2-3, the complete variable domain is EAGVVQSPRYKIIEKKQPVAFWCNPISGHNTLYWYLQNLGQGPELLIRYENEEAVDDSQLPKDRFSAERLKGVDSTLKIQPAELGDSAVYLCASSGTSVRTDTQYFGPGTRLTVL.